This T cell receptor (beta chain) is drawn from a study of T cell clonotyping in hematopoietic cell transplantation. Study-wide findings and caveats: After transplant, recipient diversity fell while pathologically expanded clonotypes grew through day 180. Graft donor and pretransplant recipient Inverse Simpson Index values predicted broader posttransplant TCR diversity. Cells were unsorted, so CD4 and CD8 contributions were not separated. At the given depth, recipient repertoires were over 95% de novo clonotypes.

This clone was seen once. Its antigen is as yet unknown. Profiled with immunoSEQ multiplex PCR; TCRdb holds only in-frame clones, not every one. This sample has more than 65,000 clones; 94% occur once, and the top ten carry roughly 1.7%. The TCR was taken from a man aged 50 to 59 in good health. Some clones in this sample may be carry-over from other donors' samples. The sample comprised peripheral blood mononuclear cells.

The CDR3 coding sequence is TGTGCCAGCAGCTCACTGGGGACAGGGGTAGGAAACACCATATATTTT. Its translation: CASSSLGTGVGNTIYF. This chain uses TRBV7-2 with TRBJ1-3, with 10 bases matching TRBD1. This CDR3 contains 16 residues. Germline values: CDR1 SGHTA, CDR2 FQGNSA. V lost 4 bases, J lost 4 bases, and 7 bases stayed unmatched.